This TCR beta chain was obtained from a study of Ad26.COV2.S vaccination and SARS-CoV-2 variants. As for the study in general: The trial was COV1001 and the donor's arm was Ad26.COV2.S. Study conclusions and caveats: Vaccine recipients had higher spike-specific TCR breadth than placebo recipients.

Profiling relied on immunoSEQ multiplex PCR, and the TCRdb table lists in-frame clones only, not all of them. Here the sample spans about 400,000 clones, about 91% being singletons. Concerning this clone itself: Its antigen is unidentified.

Germline lookup yields CDR1 LGHNA and CDR2 YSLEER. The CDR3 has 16 amino acids. With V trimmed by 3 bases and J by 4 bases, 7 bases remained unmatched. The treatment is: some 19 received Ad26.COV2.S at low or high dose, single or two shots; about 5 received placebo; per-sample allocation not given. On day 63 after the first injection, vaccine and placebo recipients gave samples. In Boston, the donor was an adult between 18-55 years of age. In the vaccine, an Ad26 vector expressed the SARS-CoV-2 spike of the Wuhan strain. The source material was peripheral blood, sampled in a trial of Ad26.COV2.S vaccine versus placebo. The chain joins TRBV4-3 to TRBJ2-1, with 9 bases lining up with TRBD2. This clonotype was sampled from a person aged 18 to 65 who received the Ad26.COV2.S COVID-19 vaccine or a placebo. CDR3 protein: CASSQEGLARYNEQFF. The CDR3 nucleotides read TGCGCCAGCAGCCAGGAGGGACTAGCCCGTTACAATGAGCAGTTCTTC.